The 4 T cell receptor beta chains in this list originate from one sample, sequenced in a study of cytomegalovirus exposure and HLA in healthy donors. The PCR was carried out with 60 Vbeta primers and 13 Jbeta primers. Measured with immunoSEQ multiplex PCR; TCRdb has only the in-frame clones, and not every one. There are about 83,000 clones in the sample; roughly 80% occur only once, and 1.5% to 2% lies in the top ten. Sequencing was done on a sample of PBMCs. The receptors come from a woman aged 25 to 39 in good health and CMV-seronegative.

This rearrangement joins TRBV7-9 to TRBJ1-3; no reliable D call. The germline CDR1 and CDR2 sequences are SEHNR and FQNEAQ (reference sequence). The CDR3 runs 16 residues. The V and J ends lost 2 bases and 0 bases respectively, with 11 bases between them. CDR3 loop: CASSLFEALSGNTIYF. The CDR3 coding sequence is TGTGCCAGCAGCTTATTTGAGGCTCTCTCTGGAAACACCATATATTTT.

The chain has TRBV28 and TRBJ2-2, with 12 bases fitting TRBD2. Germline trimming cut 5 bases from V and 5 bases from J; bases unmatched to any gene: 12. The CDR3 has 18 amino acids. Germline CDR1 MDHEN, CDR2 SYDVKM. The CDR3 DNA follows: TGTGCCAGCAGTCCGGGGCATAGACTAGCGGGAGTGACCGGGGAGCTGTTTTTT. It encodes CASSPGHRLAGVTGELFF.

The CDR3 here is CASSFRGSTDTQYF. CDR3 in DNA: TGTGCCAGCAGCTTTCGCGGCAGCACAGATACGCAGTATTTT. This sequence joins TRBV11-2 and TRBJ2-3; no definite D call. Trimming cost V 3 bases and J 0 bases, with 7 bases left between them. CDR1 is SGHAT and CDR2 is FQNNGV in the germline V gene. CDR3 length equals 14 residues.

V usage is TRBV19 and J usage is TRBJ1-1; possible D gene TRBD1, 5 bases. The V gene's germline CDR1 is LNHDA and CDR2 SQIVND (reference sequence). V was clipped by 1 base and J by 3 bases, with 6 bases between them. The CDR3 length is 13 residues. CDR3 region: CASSIVGDTEAFF. The CDR3 region has the DNA TGTGCCAGTAGTATAGTAGGGGACACTGAAGCTTTCTTT.